One and the same sample provided the 30 T cell receptor beta chains below, sequenced in a study of T cells in Graves' hyperthyroidism and ophthalmopathy. Amplified TCR beta CDR3 regions came from RNA transcripts. HTBI primers were employed in a first-round RT-PCR of the TCR CDR3. TCRdb fed the multiplex PCR reads into MiXCR, producing one record per CDR3 protein. Altogether 370,000 or so distinct CDR3 sequences are present, around 14% being singletons, with the ten largest covering roughly 26%. The sequencing input was blood. The receptor set was obtained from a woman under 30 with Graves' hyperthyroidism that later progressed to Graves' ophthalmopathy.

This clonotype came up a few times. The CDR3: CASSTRLGEQFF. The CDR3 DNA sequence: TGTGCCAGTAGTACCCGGTTGGGTGAGCAGTTCTTC. The rearrangement links TRBV19 to TRBJ2-1, with D unresolved. Per the germline V gene, CDR1 is LNHDA and CDR2 is SQIVND (reference sequence). With 4 bases removed from V and 9 bases from J, the gap between germline ends came to 10 bases. This CDR3 has 12 amino acids.

The sample holds many counts of this clonotype. The chain carries TRBV28 and TRBJ2-2, with 8 bases that match TRBD2. CDR3 size: 15 residues. CDR1 and CDR2 (germline): MDHEN, SYDVKM. J was trimmed by 4 bases and V by 7 bases; bases with no gene match: 8. The CDR3 bases are TGTGCCAGCATACAGCGGGAGCCCGTCACCGGGGAGCTGTTTTTT. Translation gives CASIQREPVTGELFF. The whole variable domain, remainder taken from reference TRBV28 and TRBJ2-2, is DVKVTQSSRYLVKRTGEKVFLECVQDMDHENMFWYRQDPGLGLRLIYFSYDVKMKEKGDIPEGYSVSREKKERFSLILESASTNQTSMYLCASIQREPVTGELFFGEGSRLTVL.

The chain joins TRBV3-1 to TRBJ2-7; D unclear. Germline CDR1 reads LGHDT; CDR2 reads YNNKEL (reference sequence). The CDR3 is made up of 12 amino acids. The V end was cut by 3 bases, the J end by 7 bases, with 10 bases between. The DNA of the CDR3 is TGTGCCAGCAGCCAGCAGGTGGGGGAGCAGTACTTC. Translation: CASSQQVGEQYF.

V is TRBV28 and J is TRBJ1-2, with 7 bases fitting TRBD1. The CDR3 covers 13 residues. Germline V CDR1 and CDR2: MDHEN, SYDVKM. V shed 6 bases and J 5 bases; nucleotides not matched to a gene: 6. In DNA, the CDR3 is TGTGCCAGCAGAGCGACAGGGCCATATGGCTACACCTTC. This encodes CASRATGPYGYTF.

The chain joins TRBV28 to TRBJ1-5; D is undetermined. Trimming took off 5 bases at V and 4 bases at J, with 6 bases between the two ends. CDR1 is MDHEN, CDR2 SYDVKM, per germline. There are 12 residues in the CDR3. The CDR3: CASSGQNQPQHF. CDR3 in DNA: TGTGCCAGCAGTGGGCAGAATCAGCCCCAGCATTTT.

This clonotype was seen repeatedly, ten times or more. The J gene is TRBJ1-1, the V gene TRBV7-9; D gene ambiguous. This CDR3 region has 14 residues. Germline lookup yields CDR1 SEHNR and CDR2 FQNEAQ (reference sequence). V lost 1 base and J 2 bases, leaving 8 bases between the germline ends. The CDR3 DNA follows: TGTGCCAGCAGCTTAGACGAACTTAACACTGAAGCTTTCTTT. Protein product: CASSLDELNTEAFF.

This clonotype was detected ten times or more. The chain employs TRBV7-9 and TRBJ2-1, with 16 bases fitting TRBD2. Trimming removed 5 bases from V and 0 bases from J; junction bases left unmatched: 4. The CDR3 is made up of 18 amino acids. The germline V gene encodes CDR1 SEHNR and CDR2 FQNEAQ (reference sequence). The CDR3 reads CASSPGLAGGSSYNEQFF. In DNA form, the CDR3 reads TGTGCCAGCAGCCCGGGACTAGCGGGAGGGAGCTCCTACAATGAGCAGTTCTTC.

This clonotype has at least ten counts. The chain employs TRBV5-1 and TRBJ2-1, with a tentative D call TRBD2 (6 bases). Germline CDR1 reads SGHRS; CDR2 reads YFSETQ. V lost 4 bases to trimming and J lost 10 bases, with 18 bases between them. This CDR3 has 14 residues. CDR3 DNA sequence: TGCGCCAGCAGCCCTTTGGAGCGGGTTCGAGAGCAGTTCTTC. Encoded protein: CASSPLERVREQFF.

This clonotype has at least ten counts. The rearrangement joins TRBV28 to TRBJ2-7; no definite D call. V was shortened by 6 bases and J by 1 base, with 10 bases between the two germline ends. Germline lookup yields CDR1 MDHEN and CDR2 SYDVKM. The CDR3 has 13 amino acids. In DNA, the CDR3 is TGTGCCAGCAGCCCCAGTTCTTCCTACGAGCAGTACTTC. Its translation: CASSPSSSYEQYF. Using reference TRBV28 and TRBJ2-7 for the parts outside the CDR3, the full variable domain is DVKVTQSSRYLVKRTGEKVFLECVQDMDHENMFWYRQDPGLGLRLIYFSYDVKMKEKGDIPEGYSVSREKKERFSLILESASTNQTSMYLCASSPSSSYEQYFGPGTRLTVT.

This clonotype was recorded at least ten times. The chain combines TRBV4-3 with TRBJ2-7; 7 bases are shared with TRBD1. V lost 4 bases and J lost 2; bases outside the gene matches: 8. The germline CDR1 and CDR2 sequences are LGHNA and YSLEER. The length of the CDR3 is 15 residues. The CDR3 loop reads CASSPGRGPPYEQYF. CDR3 DNA: TGCGCCAGCAGCCCTGGTAGGGGGCCCCCCTACGAGCAGTACTTC.

This clonotype has a count of ten or more. The chain uses TRBV11-2 and TRBJ2-7; D not resolved. V lost 5 bases and J lost 7, with 18 bases in between. The CDR3 runs to 14 residues. Germline assignment: CDR1 SGHAT and CDR2 FQNNGV. The CDR3 region is CASSELWIPGEQYF. CDR3 DNA: TGTGCCAGCAGCGAATTATGGATACCCGGGGAGCAGTACTTC.

There are many counts of this clonotype. The chain recombines TRBV3-2 with TRBJ2-7; TRBD2 is taken as the D call from the table, unchecked against the DNA. TRBV3-2 is given as a pseudogene. The length of the CDR3 is 18 residues. The CDR3 DNA reads TGTGCCAGCAGCCAACAGTCTAGCGGGAGGGTACCATCCTACGAGCAGTACTTC. Translation: CASSQQSSGRVPSYEQYF.

The sample holds a few counts of this clonotype. J is TRBJ1-6 and V is TRBV11-3; D remains unclear. The CDR3 has 16 residues. The ends were cut back, 0 bases at V and 5 bases at J, with 11 bases in the middle. CDR1 and CDR2 from the germline V gene are SGHNT and YENEEA. This CDR3 is CASSLDFAGNNSPLHF. CDR3 nucleotides: TGTGCCAGCAGCTTAGACTTCGCGGGGAATAATTCACCCCTCCACTTT.

This clonotype was counted ten times or more. J is TRBJ2-7 and V is TRBV7-9; TRBD2 might be the D (6 bases). Deletions cut 1 base from V and 6 bases from J, with 16 bases between. The CDR3 has 15 amino acids. Germline CDR1 is SEHNR and CDR2 is FQNEAQ (reference sequence). The CDR3 nucleotides are TGTGCCAGCAGCTTAGGAGACGGGGAGGTCTCCGAGCAGTACTTC. This gives the protein CASSLGDGEVSEQYF.

This clonotype came up many times. The chain links TRBV13 to TRBJ2-5; possibly TRBD1 or TRBD2 for D (6 bases each). CDR1 and CDR2 (germline): PRHDT, FYEKMQ (reference sequence). The CDR3 covers 14 residues. Trimming cost V 6 bases and J 1 base, with 12 bases left between them. CDR3 sequence reads: CASSLGGIQETQYF. CDR3 DNA: TGTGCCAGCAGTTTGGGGGGCATCCAAGAGACCCAGTACTTC.

This clonotype was picked up many times. This chain connects TRBV5-1 to TRBJ2-7; D gene ambiguous. The CDR3 runs 13 residues. Germline V gene data show CDR1 as SGHRS and CDR2 as YFSETQ. V lost 2 bases and J lost 1, with 7 bases in between. DNA for the CDR3: TGCGCCAGCAGCTTTAGTCTTTCCTACGAGCAGTACTTC. Translating gives CASSFSLSYEQYF.

Turning to this clonotype: A much larger clone differs by one base, so this may be a read error. The chain's CDR3 is CASSKSGQGSYRETQYF. The CDR3 region has the DNA TGTGCCAGCTCCAAGTCCGGGCAGGGAAGTTATCGAGAGACCCAGTACTTC. The chain carries TRBV9 and TRBJ2-5; D might be TRBD1 (5 bases). CDR1 SGDLS and CDR2 YYNGEE come from the germline V gene. The CDR3 loop spans 17 amino acids. V shed 7 bases and J shed 4 bases, with 26 bases lying between them.

This clonotype was counted a few times. The V gene is TRBV4-3, the J gene TRBJ2-6; D is undetermined. V was pared by 0 bases and J by 3 bases, with 6 bases between. This CDR3 is built from 15 residues. In germline, CDR1 is LGHNA, CDR2 YSLEER. The CDR3 sequence: CASSQEDIGANVLTF. Written as DNA, the CDR3 is TGCGCCAGCAGCCAAGAGGATATTGGGGCCAACGTCCTGACTTTC.

This clonotype has more than one count but fewer than ten. The V call is TRBV24-1, the J call TRBJ2-1; the D gene is possibly TRBD1 (6 bases). The CDR3 loop spans 13 amino acids. Germline values: CDR1 KGHDR, CDR2 SFDVKD. V was pared by 10 bases and J by 0 bases, with 9 bases between. The CDR3 DNA follows: TGTGCCACTAGAGGGGGCTCCTACAATGAGCAGTTCTTC. Its protein is CATRGGSYNEQFF.

The rearrangement links TRBV20-1 to TRBJ2-3; 14 bases are a match to TRBD2. The CDR3 has 16 amino acids. V gave up 1 base and J gave up 5 bases; unmatched junction bases: 5. CDR1 is DFQATT and CDR2 is SNEGSKA in the germline V gene (reference sequence). CDR3 sequence reads: CSARGLAGGVVDTQYF. CDR3 DNA: TGCAGTGCTAGAGGACTAGCGGGAGGGGTTGTAGATACGCAGTATTTT.

This clonotype came up many times. The chain couples TRBV20-1 to TRBJ2-7; D tentatively reads TRBD1 or TRBD2 (5 bases each). V lost 3 bases, J lost 5 bases, and 14 bases lay in between. This CDR3 is 13 amino acids long. Germline CDR1 and CDR2: DFQATT and SNEGSKA (reference sequence). The CDR3 sequence is CSASLLGVHEQYF. CDR3 DNA sequence: TGCAGTGCTAGTCTCTTGGGGGTTCACGAGCAGTACTTC.

This clonotype has at least ten counts. This rearrangement joins TRBV2 to TRBJ2-5; 10 nucleotides line up with TRBD1. Germline assignment: CDR1 SNHLY and CDR2 FYNNEI. The CDR3 totals 15 residues. Unmatched junction bases numbered 11, after V lost 8 bases and J lost 5 bases. CDR3 sequence (DNA): TGTGCCAGCCGACGGGGACAGGGGATTTGGGAGACCCAGTACTTC. This translates into CASRRGQGIWETQYF.

This clonotype showed up many times. V is TRBV28 and J is TRBJ2-7; D is uncertain. The CDR3 extends over 15 amino acids. The V gene's germline CDR1 is MDHEN and CDR2 SYDVKM. V dropped 1 base and J dropped 4 bases, with 14 bases sitting between them. The CDR3: CASSLYPDQRYEQYF. CDR3 coding DNA: TGTGCCAGCAGTTTATATCCCGACCAGAGGTACGAGCAGTACTTC.

This clonotype was detected ten times or more. The genes are TRBV7-8 and TRBJ2-7; perhaps TRBD2 as D (5 bases). Trimming took off 8 bases at V and 2 bases at J, with 34 bases between the two ends. Germline V gene data show CDR1 as SGHVS and CDR2 as FQNEAQ. The CDR3 loop spans 20 amino acids. The CDR3 nucleotides read TGTGCCAGCTCCAACCACGGGGTATCCACAAGTTCCCCGCAGACCTACGAGCAGTACTTC. Its protein product is CASSNHGVSTSSPQTYEQYF.

This clonotype was found many times. The V and J genes are TRBV28 and TRBJ1-5, with 9 bases that match TRBD1. Germline V gives CDR1 MDHEN, CDR2 SYDVKM. This CDR3 is 15 amino acids long. V trimming: 5 bases; J trimming: 8 bases; junction bases outside the gene matches: 10. The CDR3 spells CASSGGQGIVKPQHF. CDR3 bases: TGTGCCAGCAGTGGGGGACAGGGCATTGTAAAGCCCCAGCATTTT.

At least ten counts were recorded for this clonotype. V usage is TRBV28 and J usage is TRBJ1-1; 8 nucleotides agree with TRBD1. This CDR3 is 15 amino acids long. V lost 5 bases to trimming and J lost 1 base; unmatched junction nucleotides: 6. Germline V gene sequence: CDR1 MDHEN, CDR2 SYDVKM. For the CDR3, the DNA is TGTGCCAGCAGTCCGGGGGACAGGACGAACACTGAAGCTTTCTTT. Translating gives CASSPGDRTNTEAFF.

At least ten counts were recorded for this clonotype. The chain employs TRBV20-1 and TRBJ2-1; TRBD2 matches 7 bases. Germline V gene lookup returns CDR1 DFQATT and CDR2 SNEGSKA (reference sequence). Trimming at V came to 0 bases and at J to 8 bases, leaving 7 bases not matched to a gene. The CDR3 length is 14 residues. The CDR3 sequence is CSAREWEGLDEQFF. The CDR3 nucleotides read TGCAGTGCTAGAGAGTGGGAGGGCCTAGATGAGCAGTTCTTC.

This clonotype came up many times. The chain recombines TRBV6-5 with TRBJ1-1; D is unclear. Germline V gives CDR1 MNHEY, CDR2 SVGAGI. The CDR3 runs to 13 residues. V was trimmed by 0 bases and J by 0 bases, leaving 2 bases between them. The CDR3 region is CASSYSVNTEAFF. In DNA form, the CDR3 reads TGTGCCAGCAGTTACTCCGTGAACACTGAAGCTTTCTTT.

This clonotype was observed at least ten times. The rearrangement joins TRBV9 to TRBJ1-5, with 9 bases identical to TRBD1. Germline loops: CDR1 SGDLS, CDR2 YYNGEE. V lost 2 bases, J lost 3 bases, and 3 bases stayed unmatched. The CDR3 has 15 amino acids. The CDR3 spells CASSVGTGLNQPQHF. The CDR3, as DNA: TGTGCCAGCAGCGTTGGGACAGGGCTCAATCAGCCCCAGCATTTT.

This clonotype was picked up many times. V gene TRBV20-1 combines with J gene TRBJ2-3; the match to TRBD1 covers 9 bases. Unmatched junction bases numbered 6, after V lost 6 bases and J lost 5 bases. The CDR3 has 13 residues. Germline assignment: CDR1 DFQATT and CDR2 SNEGSKA (reference sequence). CDR3 in amino acids: CSAHRGPGDTQYF. The CDR3, as DNA: TGCAGTGCGCACAGGGGGCCGGGAGATACGCAGTATTTT.